This TCR beta chain was recorded in a study of blood T cell repertoires in COVID-19 (TCRdb year 2020). Study-level background: Samples from collaborators originated in the United States, Italy and Spain and spanned both the acute and convalescent phases of COVID-19. The prospective study material was composed of cDNA or gDNA derived from T cells, B-cell-depleted T cells, or PBMCs. Subjects who had been exposed to COVID-19, were actively infected with it, or had recovered from it provided the deeply sampled blood TCRbeta repertoires that made up the dataset. A freely available public database, intended as a resource for researchers studying the immune response to SARS-CoV-2, is where the repertoires were released. Samples came from the ongoing ImmuneRACE study (first 160 participants) plus 1,254 subjects from 6 global collaborators. The sample metadata nearly always contained a de-identified subject ID, COVID-19 status, age in years and sex. HLA class I and class II types, where available, came from metadata supplied by the sample provider rather than from assay-based typing.

Beyond this particular receptor, the publication reports: The quantity of clinical and demographic metadata differed by source and by participant and was supplied without curation.

Points on this clone: This receptor's antigen is unknown. There are no base qualities to consult, and no much larger clone falls within one base.

The immunoSEQ Assay, a bias-controlled multiplex PCR, was used to amplify TCRbeta CDR3 regions from genomic DNA. The study's own analysis went as follows. Nucleated cell counts per sample were estimated from amplification of reference gene primers within the assay. Sequence reads were collapsed and filtered to measure the absolute abundance of every unique TCRbeta CDR3 rearrangement. Productive Simpson clonality was computed per sample as the square root of Simpson's diversity index over productive rearrangements. TCRdb obtained this table from immuneACCESS and retained in-frame rearrangements with V and J assigned. These tables miss some clones; where compared with another copy, unresolved V genes account for less than half of the shortfall, and the remainder is unexplained. V and J calls and clone size come straight from that table; D and trimming were deduced from the DNA. A total of 120,000 or so clones appear in this sample, 88% of them only once. 1.5% to 1.9% of the sample rests with the top ten.

Collaborating institutions collected whole blood in K2EDTA tubes following their own protocols. For TCRbeta analysis, collaborators shipped samples as frozen whole blood, isolated PBMCs, or DNA extracted from either of those sample types. CDR1 and CDR2 (SGDLS, YYNGEE) derive from the germline V gene. The CDR3 spans 15 residues, from the cysteine through the phenylalanine. CDR3 DNA only is kept here, 45 bases in frame from base 1. V loses 1 base, J loses 5 bases, and the germline ends lie 15 bases apart. The sample consisted of peripheral blood. The rearranged segments are TRBV9 and TRBJ2-5, with a weak D call of TRBD2 (5 bases match). This TCR was sampled from a human donor in a cohort sampled during active COVID-19. The CDR3: CASSVSLGVAETQYF. The DNA sequence is as follows: TGTGCCAGCAGCGTAAGTTTGGGAGTAGCGGAGACCCAGTACTTC.